This is a list of T cell receptor beta chains from one sample in a study of shared clonotypes between healthy human individuals. Here immunoSEQ multiplex PCR was the method, and the copy in TCRdb shows in-frame clones only, minus some. Among roughly 590,000 clones listed, roughly 96% were seen once. The source material was naive CD8+ T cells sorted from blood. All receptors come from a woman under 40 in good health. Each CDR3 is given with its conserved first and last residue. D genes are given only for firm matches. The size entry is marked missing in some rows and otherwise reads once, few, many or a size class.

d_call | clone_size | cdr3_length | j_call | v_call | cdr3_nt | cdr3_aa
TRBD1 | once | 15 | TRBJ2-7 | TRBV11-1 | TGTGCCAGCAGCCTCCGGGACAGGCCCTCCTACGAGCAGTACTTC | CASSLRDRPSYEQYF
- | - | 16 | TRBJ1-5 | TRBV19 | TGTGCCAGTAGCAGGGCCCTGGGGGGAGGTAATCAGCCCCAGCATTTT | CASSRALGGGNQPQHF
- | - | 14 | TRBJ2-5 | TRBV1 | TGCACCAGCAGCCAAGAACGGAGAGAAGAGACCCAGTACTTC | CTSSQERREETQYF
- | - | 13 | TRBJ2-7 | TRBV11-2 | TGTGCCAGCAGCTTATTTTTTGAGAACGAGCAGTACTTC | CASSLFFENEQYF
- | - | 15 | TRBJ1-2 | TRBV28 | TGTGCCAGCAGTTTGACCGGGCGCAGGGACTATGGCTACACCTTC | CASSLTGRRDYGYTF
TRBD1 | - | 16 | TRBJ1-1 | TRBV9 | TGTGCCAGCAGCGTAGGATCAGGGGGCTGGAACACTGAAGCTTTCTTT | CASSVGSGGWNTEAFF
- | - | 14 | TRBJ2-7 | TRBV5-5 | TGTGCCAGCAGGGTGGCCAGGGACTCCTACGAGCAGTACTTC | CASRVARDSYEQYF
TRBD2 | - | 14 | TRBJ2-7 | TRBV19 | TGTGCCAGTAAGGGGACTAGCGGAAACTACGAGCAGTACTTC | CASKGTSGNYEQYF
- | - | 15 | TRBJ1-1 | TRBV9 | TGTGCCAGCAGCGACCGGGACCCGCCAGACACTGAAGCTTTCTTT | CASSDRDPPDTEAFF
- | once | 16 | TRBJ2-6 | TRBV6-5 | TGTGCCAGCAGTTACTCGGAGAGGGTTGGGGCCAACGTCCTGACTTTC | CASSYSERVGANVLTF
- | - | 13 | TRBJ1-2 | TRBV5-6 | TGTGCCAGCAGCCCGGGGGCGCGGGATGGCTACACCTTC | CASSPGARDGYTF
TRBD2 | - | 15 | TRBJ2-7 | TRBV4-2 | TGTGCCAGCAGCCAGAGGACTAGCGGGACTTACGAGCAGTACTTC | CASSQRTSGTYEQYF
- | - | 13 | TRBJ1-5 | TRBV2 | TGTGCCAGCAGAGGATATAGCAATCAGCCCCAGCATTTT | CASRGYSNQPQHF
- | - | 16 | TRBJ2-7 | TRBV5-5 | TGTGCCAGCAGCGACCCAGTTGCGGGTCTCTCCTCCGAGCAGTACTTC | CASSDPVAGLSSEQYF
TRBD1 | - | 14 | TRBJ2-7 | TRBV4-3 | TGCGCCAGCATGCTGGGACAGGGGGAATACGAGCAGTACTTC | CASMLGQGEYEQYF
TRBD1 | once | 13 | TRBJ2-7 | TRBV27 | TGTGCCAGCAGTTCCGGGACAGGCTACGAGCAGTACTTC | CASSSGTGYEQYF
TRBD2 | - | 15 | TRBJ2-5 | TRBV27 | TGTGCCAGCAGTCTATCAGGACTAGCCGGCGAGACCCAGTACTTC | CASSLSGLAGETQYF
- | - | 16 | TRBJ2-5 | TRBV4-2 | TGTGCCAGCAGCCAACCCCAGCCCGGGACGGACGAGACCCAGTACTTC | CASSQPQPGTDETQYF
- | once | 14 | TRBJ1-1 | TRBV25-1 | TGTGCCAGCAGTCTAGGGGGGCGGTGGACTGAAGCTTTCTTT | CASSLGGRWTEAFF
- | - | 14 | TRBJ2-2 | TRBV5-1 | TGCGCCAGCAGCAGCAGGGGACGGGTCGGGGAGCTGTTTTTT | CASSSRGRVGELFF
- | - | 12 | TRBJ2-2 | TRBV27 | TGTGCCAGCAGTTATTACACCGGGGAGCTGTTTTTT | CASSYYTGELFF
- | - | 14 | TRBJ1-1 | TRBV27 | TGTGCCAGCGCCGTGGGAATGATGAACACTGAAGCTTTCTTT | CASAVGMMNTEAFF
- | - | 13 | TRBJ2-5 | TRBV28 | TGTGCCAGCAGTTTTGGGGAGGCAGAGACCCAGTACTTC | CASSFGEAETQYF
- | - | 13 | TRBJ2-7 | TRBV29-1 | TGCAGCGCTACAGCCGGAAGCTCCTACGAGCAGTACTTC | CSATAGSSYEQYF
TRBD1 | - | 16 | TRBJ1-2 | TRBV12-5 | TGTGCTAGTGGTTTGGGGGGGACAGGGAGAAACTATGGCTACACCTTC | CASGLGGTGRNYGYTF
TRBD2 | - | 17 | TRBJ2-1 | TRBV6-4 | TGTGCCAGCAGTGACTCGAGAGGTAGCGGGTTATCTGGTGAGCAGTTCTTC | CASSDSRGSGLSGEQFF
- | - | 12 | TRBJ2-1 | TRBV7-8 | TGTGCCAGCAGCTTCTCGGGGAATGAGCAGTTCTTC | CASSFSGNEQFF
- | - | 14 | TRBJ2-5 | TRBV19 | TGTGCCAGTGGGGCACGCTCCCGCCAAGAGACCCAGTACTTC | CASGARSRQETQYF
- | - | 15 | TRBJ1-2 | TRBV19 | TGTGCCAGTAGTACGCGACCTCTTAGGGACTATGGCTACACCTTC | CASSTRPLRDYGYTF
TRBD1 | - | 15 | TRBJ2-5 | TRBV4-1 | TGCGCCAGCAGCCAAAGGGGGCTGCGCCAAGAGACCCAGTACTTC | CASSQRGLRQETQYF
- | - | 11 | TRBJ2-1 | TRBV5-6 | TGTGCCAGCAGCTTAATTAATGAGCAGTTCTTC | CASSLINEQFF
TRBD2 | - | 16 | TRBJ2-5 | TRBV5-1 | TGCGCCAGCAGCGTAAGACTAGCGGGGGGTCAAGAGACCCAGTACTTC | CASSVRLAGGQETQYF
TRBD1 | - | 15 | TRBJ2-7 | TRBV5-4 | TGTGCCAGCAGCTTGGTGGGACAGCGAGGGGACGAGCAGTACTTC | CASSLVGQRGDEQYF
TRBD1 | - | 14 | TRBJ2-7 | TRBV15 | TGTGCCACCAGACTGGGGACAGGGCTTTACGAGCAGTACTTC | CATRLGTGLYEQYF
TRBD1 | - | 15 | TRBJ1-1 | TRBV10-2 | TGCGCCAGCAGGTATGGACAGGGAAAGAGCACTGAAGCTTTCTTT | CASRYGQGKSTEAFF
TRBD1 | - | 15 | TRBJ2-7 | TRBV18 | TGTGCCAGCTCACCTGCCGGGACAGGGGGACTCGAGCAGTACTTC | CASSPAGTGGLEQYF
- | - | 15 | TRBJ2-2 | TRBV4-1 | TGCGCCAGCAGCCAAGAAGGAGGGGCGGCCGGGGAGCTGTTTTTT | CASSQEGGAAGELFF
- | - | 17 | TRBJ2-1 | TRBV9 | TGTGCCAGCAGCGTAGCCCCGGAGGCCCAGCCACTCAATGAGCAGTTCTTC | CASSVAPEAQPLNEQFF
- | - | 14 | TRBJ2-1 | TRBV19 | TGTGCCAGTAGTAAGACATCTACCTACAATGAGCAGTTCTTC | CASSKTSTYNEQFF
- | - | 14 | TRBJ2-2 | TRBV29-1 | TGCAGCGCCGAGGGGCCCCCGAACACCGGGGAGCTGTTTTTT | CSAEGPPNTGELFF
- | once | 13 | TRBJ1-1 | TRBV27 | TGTGCCAGCAGTTTGACTGGGGGGTTTGAAGCTTTCTTT | CASSLTGGFEAFF
- | once | 15 | TRBJ1-1 | TRBV10-1 | TGCGCCAGCAAGTCGGACAGCCTAATGAACACTGAAGCTTTCTTT | CASKSDSLMNTEAFF
- | - | 13 | TRBJ2-7 | TRBV7-6 | TGTGCCAGCAGCGCCACGGGGCCGGGGGAGCAGTACTTC | CASSATGPGEQYF
TRBD2 | once | 17 | TRBJ2-1 | TRBV7-6 | TGTGCCAGCAGCTTAGTGGTAGCGGGAGGGCTGTACAATGAGCAGTTCTTC | CASSLVVAGGLYNEQFF
TRBD1 | - | 15 | TRBJ2-1 | TRBV7-9 | TGTGCCAGCAGCACCCAGACAGGGGGCGGGGATGAGCAGTTCTTC | CASSTQTGGGDEQFF
- | - | 13 | TRBJ2-7 | TRBV15 | TGTGCCACCAGCAGAGCTCGGACCTACGAGCAGTACTTC | CATSRARTYEQYF
- | - | 13 | TRBJ2-2 | TRBV11-2 | TGTGCCAGCACTCTTGGGAACACCGGGGAGCTGTTTTTT | CASTLGNTGELFF
TRBD2 | - | 17 | TRBJ2-3 | TRBV7-8 | TGTGCCAGCAGCAGAGAAAAGGGACTAGCGAGGGATGATACGCAGTATTTT | CASSREKGLARDDTQYF
TRBD2 | - | 15 | TRBJ2-2 | TRBV11-2 | TGTGCCAGCAGCCTAGCGGGAGCCAACACCGGGGAGCTGTTTTTT | CASSLAGANTGELFF
- | - | 12 | TRBJ2-7 | TRBV7-9 | TGTGCCAGCAGCTTACAACGGTCCGAGCAGTACTTC | CASSLQRSEQYF
- | once | 13 | TRBJ1-2 | TRBV7-2 | TGTGCCAGCAGCGCACGAGGGGCCTATGGCTACACCTTC | CASSARGAYGYTF
TRBD2 | - | 15 | TRBJ2-1 | TRBV27 | TGTGCCAGCAGTTTAACCGGGAGGGCAAACAATGAGCAGTTCTTC | CASSLTGRANNEQFF